Sequencing of this TCR beta chain was carried out in a study of T cell repertoires in cytomegalovirus infection. Study information: Well-studied HLA-B-restricted epitopes and recently identified HLA-C-restricted epitopes of CMV were both used in the study. Findings and limits, study-wide: Dominating the ex vivo response were HLA-C-restricted CMV-specific TCR beta clonotypes.

Germline lookup yields CDR1 SGHVS and CDR2 FNYEAQ. V was pared by 6 bases and J by 4 bases, with 12 bases between. The CDR3 is 13 amino acids. TCRdb independently ran MiXCR on the reads; one entry per CDR3 protein. Of about 830,000 distinct CDR3 sequences listed, less than 35% are singletons. This clonotype has a handful of counts. Its antigen is not identified. The sequence came from a human donor in good health (CMV status not recorded). Some clones in this sample may be carry-over from other donors' samples. The sequencing used cultured CD8+ T cells from PBMCs, collected from culture after CMV antigen stimulation. The rearrangement links TRBV7-6 to TRBJ2-5; tentatively, D is TRBD1 or TRBD2 (5 bases each). The CDR3, as DNA: TGTGCCAGCAGACAGGCGGCGGGAGAGACCCAGTACTTC. This sequence encodes CASRQAAGETQYF.